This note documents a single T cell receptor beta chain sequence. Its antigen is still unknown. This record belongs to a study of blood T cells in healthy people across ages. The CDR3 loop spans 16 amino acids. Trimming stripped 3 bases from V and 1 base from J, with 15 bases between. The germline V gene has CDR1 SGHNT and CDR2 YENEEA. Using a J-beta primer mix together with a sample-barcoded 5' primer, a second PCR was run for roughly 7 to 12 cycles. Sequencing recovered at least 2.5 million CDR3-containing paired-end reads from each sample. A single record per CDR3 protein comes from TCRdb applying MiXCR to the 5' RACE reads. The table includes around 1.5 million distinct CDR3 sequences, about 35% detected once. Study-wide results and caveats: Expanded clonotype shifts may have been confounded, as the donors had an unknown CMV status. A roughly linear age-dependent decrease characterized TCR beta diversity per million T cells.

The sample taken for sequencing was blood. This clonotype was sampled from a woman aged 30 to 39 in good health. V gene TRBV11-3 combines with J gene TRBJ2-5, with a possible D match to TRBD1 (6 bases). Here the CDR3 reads CASSLRETGLQETQYF. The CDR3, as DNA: TGTGCCAGCAGCTTGAGGGAGACAGGACTCCAAGAGACCCAGTACTTC.